This T cell receptor beta chain was sequenced for a study of cytomegalovirus exposure and HLA in healthy donors. Study-wide points: The number of N-insertions in an Asian-associated ancestry cluster was reportedly below the 666-donor mean in a later analysis.

Notes on this clone: The antigen remains undetermined.

Germline lookup yields CDR1 SGDLS and CDR2 YYNGEE. CDR3 length: 14 amino acids. Unmatched junction bases numbered 4, after V lost 3 bases and J lost 4 bases. The primer mix had 60 Vbeta and 13 Jbeta primers. Profiling relied on immunoSEQ multiplex PCR, and the TCRdb table lists in-frame clones only, not all of them. The data show some 150,000 clones, 79% seen once. The source material was PBMCs. This receptor was identified in a man aged 40-50 years in good health and CMV-seronegative. V and J are TRBV9 and TRBJ2-1; TRBD2 aligns across 7 bases. CDR3 in amino acids: CASSDGTTYNEQFF. The CDR3 DNA sequence: TGTGCCAGCAGCGACGGGACTACATACAATGAGCAGTTCTTC.